The 8 T cell receptor beta chains given below trace back to one sample, sequenced in a study of shared clonotypes between healthy human individuals. Data came from immunoSEQ multiplex PCR; TCRdb stores just in-frame clones and leaves some out. Of roughly 500,000 clones listed, 70% to 85% were seen once; the top ten hold around 12%. Sequenced material: PBMCs. The receptors here all came from a woman aged 40 to 50 in good health. Some clones in this sample may be carry-over from other donors' samples.

This clone was counted between two and nine times. The chain recombines TRBV10-3 with TRBJ1-5; the D is unclear. Germline CDR1 and CDR2: ENHRY and SYGVKD. V gave up 2 bases and J gave up 0 bases, with 2 bases separating them. There are 13 residues in the CDR3. This CDR3 is CAISEGSNQPQHF. The CDR3 DNA sequence: TGTGCCATCAGTGAGGGTAGCAATCAGCCCCAGCATTTT.

This sequence joins TRBV5-4 and TRBJ2-6; 10 bases line up with TRBD1. Germline lookup yields CDR1 SGHNT and CDR2 YYREEE (reference sequence). The CDR3 is 17 residues long. The ends lost 4 bases at V and 0 bases at J; junction bases unmatched: 4. This CDR3 reads CASSRDRGDSGANVLTF. As DNA, the CDR3 is TGTGCCAGCAGCCGGGACAGGGGTGACTCTGGGGCCAACGTCCTGACTTTC.

The gene calls are TRBV29-1 and TRBJ1-2; maybe TRBD1 (6 bases). Germline loops: CDR1 SQVTM, CDR2 ANQGSEA. The CDR3 sequence is 14 residues long. The V end was cut by 0 bases, the J end by 8 bases, with 16 bases between. The CDR3 spells CSVEDAPPRGGYTF. In nucleotides, the CDR3 is TGCAGCGTTGAAGATGCACCCCCCAGGGGAGGCTACACCTTC.

The chain combines TRBV30 with TRBJ2-2; D assignment may be TRBD1 or TRBD2 (5 bases each). The V gene's germline CDR1 is GTSNPN and CDR2 SVGIG (reference sequence). The CDR3 spans 15 residues. Trimming left V 0 bases short and J 5 bases short, with 13 bases between. In DNA, the CDR3 is TGTGCCTGGAGTGTACGACAGCGAGGGACCGGGGAGCTGTTTTTT. It translates to CAWSVRQRGTGELFF.

The chain recombines TRBV5-6 with TRBJ2-7; weak D call: TRBD2 (6 bases). The germline V and J ends were trimmed by 4 bases and 4 bases, with 9 bases remaining between them. Germline V gene lookup returns CDR1 SGHDT and CDR2 YYEEEE. The CDR3 is 12 residues long. The CDR3 DNA reads as TGTGCCAGCAGCCTCCGGGGGTACGAGCAGTACTTC. This gives the protein CASSLRGYEQYF.

The chain is built from TRBV2 and TRBJ2-5, with 11 bases that match TRBD2. Germline V gene data show CDR1 as SNHLY and CDR2 as FYNNEI. The CDR3 is 15 residues long. After removal of 6 bases from V and 3 bases from J, the junction contained 6 bases not matched to a gene. The CDR3 loop is CASRDIAGGKETQYF. The CDR3 DNA follows: TGTGCCAGCAGAGACATAGCGGGAGGGAAAGAGACCCAGTACTTC.

J is TRBJ1-2 and V is TRBV7-2; weak D call: TRBD1 (5 bases). The germline V and J ends were trimmed by 5 bases and 5 bases, with 12 bases remaining between them. Germline V gene data show CDR1 as SGHTA and CDR2 as FQGNSA. The CDR3 sequence is 13 residues long. The CDR3 here is CASSQQDAYGYTF. The CDR3, as DNA: TGTGCCAGCAGCCAACAGGACGCTTATGGCTACACCTTC.

This chain joins TRBV7-8 and TRBJ2-5, with TRBD1 matching 10 bases. Per germline, CDR1 SGHVS and CDR2 FQNEAQ. CDR3 length: 13 residues. V shed 5 bases, J shed 4 bases, and the junction held 1 base outside the gene matches. CDR3 sequence: CASSRDRGETQYF. The CDR3 DNA follows: TGTGCCAGCAGCCGGGACAGGGGAGAGACCCAGTACTTC.